This entry features one TCR beta chain sequence. This entry belongs to a study of T cell responses to AZD1222 COVID-19 vaccine. Only in-frame clones appear in the TCRdb table, and some are missing; sequencing was by immunoSEQ multiplex PCR. The table records about 130,000 clones, about 87% of them present only once. The trim removed 5 bases at V and 1 base at J, leaving 5 bases unmatched. Per the germline V gene, CDR1 is MNHEY and CDR2 is SVGAGI. The CDR3 has 15 amino acids. The genes are TRBV6-5 and TRBJ1-1, with 9 bases that match TRBD1. Sequences were derived from peripheral blood, sampled on day 0 of AZD1222 vaccination. The origin of this receptor is an adult in good health. The CDR3 bases are TGTGCCAGCAGTCAGGGACAGGGTGGGAACACTGAAGCTTTCTTT. Protein sequence: CASSQGQGGNTEAFF.